A selection of T cell receptor beta chains follows, all from one sample in a study of beta chain features in type 1 diabetes. The method was immunoSEQ multiplex PCR; TCRdb's version includes in-frame clones alone and lacks a portion of them. The sample contains roughly 500,000 clones, roughly 11% of which appear only once. Sequenced sample: naive CD4+ T cells from blood. Every receptor here comes from a woman under 30 in good health. Each CDR3 is given without its conserved first and last residue.

V gene,CDR3 protein
TRBV1,TSSSAGELF
TRBV7-7,ASSLGGPFYNEQF
TRBV4-2,ASSQAGQGHDEQF
TRBV2,ASSAGQVETQY
TRBV7-2,ASSPTGLAGGGY
TRBV7-9,ASSPPGGNYGYT
TRBV5-4,ASSLSPSGEPQH
TRBV2,ASSEVPAGPGEE
TRBV7-2,ASRYSRYFNEQF
TRBV30,ASRPGRGSYNEQF
TRBV18,ASSPQDRVYEQF
TRBV5-1,ASSPRAGVNTEAF
TRBV9,ASSVRQGPYEQY
TRBV7-2,ASSSIGNTGELF
TRBV21-1,ASSKERTASTDTQY
TRBV7-9,ASGNRAANYGYT
TRBV29-1,SVEDGASGNTIY
TRBV4-1,ASSQALRRSLYNEQF
TRBV4-3,ASSPLGLAGLETQY
TRBV4-3,ASSPLRDRKETQY
TRBV7-2,ASSLSYGDVANTGELF
TRBV7-9,ASSPLSRDTTVNEQF
TRBV18,ASSSATGNTGELF
TRBV7-2,ASSSAADTQY
TRBV16,ASSQSIWDTQY
TRBV4-3,ASSQELAGGPADTQY
TRBV19,ASSIWGGTEAF
TRBV7-2,ASSLESYGYT
TRBV27,ASSLSWARVETQY
TRBV15,ATSRDYSAQAF
TRBV2,ASSLTDTQY
TRBV30,ACASGRADTQY
TRBV25-1,ASSETRQGIVNYGYT
TRBV19,ASSSKGRGNEQF
TRBV7-9,ASSLAGYEKLF
TRBV18,ASSPVGHEQF
TRBV9,ASSEGTASYNEQF
TRBV5-1,ASSRLAHTDTQY
TRBV19,ASSWELISTDTQY
TRBV13,ASSSVVRYGYT
TRBV25-1,ASSGGFGAASTDTQY
TRBV7-9,ASGTGGRRTNEQY
TRBV7-9,ASSSKNTEAF
TRBV12-5,ASGLIPVNQNNEQF
TRBV14,ASSQTSIHLY
TRBV7-2,ASSLVMTGNNEQF
TRBV30,AWSVFGRPTYGYT
TRBV18,ASSPAPGGQETQY
TRBV29-1,SVEGLANTEAF
TRBV7-6,ASSANQAGSPLH
TRBV5-1,ASSLVVETQY
TRBV7-6,ASSLAWAGAMNSPLH
TRBV27,ASSPRTVPYEQY
TRBV5-1,ASSGGLAGDGETQY
TRBV7-9,ASSSGTGEREKLF